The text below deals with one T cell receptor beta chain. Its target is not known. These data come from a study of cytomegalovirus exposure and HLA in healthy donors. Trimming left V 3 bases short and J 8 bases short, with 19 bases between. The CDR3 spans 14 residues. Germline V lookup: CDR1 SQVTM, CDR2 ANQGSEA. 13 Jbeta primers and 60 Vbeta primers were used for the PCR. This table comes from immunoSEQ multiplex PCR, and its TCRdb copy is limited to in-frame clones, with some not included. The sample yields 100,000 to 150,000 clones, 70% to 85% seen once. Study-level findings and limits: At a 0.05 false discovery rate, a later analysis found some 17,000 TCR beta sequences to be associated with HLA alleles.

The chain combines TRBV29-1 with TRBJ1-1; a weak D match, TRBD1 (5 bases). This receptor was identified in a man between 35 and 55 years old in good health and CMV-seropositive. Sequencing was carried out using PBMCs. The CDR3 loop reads CSVDQRIGGEEAFF. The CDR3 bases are TGCAGCGTTGACCAAAGAATCGGGGGAGAGGAAGCTTTCTTT.